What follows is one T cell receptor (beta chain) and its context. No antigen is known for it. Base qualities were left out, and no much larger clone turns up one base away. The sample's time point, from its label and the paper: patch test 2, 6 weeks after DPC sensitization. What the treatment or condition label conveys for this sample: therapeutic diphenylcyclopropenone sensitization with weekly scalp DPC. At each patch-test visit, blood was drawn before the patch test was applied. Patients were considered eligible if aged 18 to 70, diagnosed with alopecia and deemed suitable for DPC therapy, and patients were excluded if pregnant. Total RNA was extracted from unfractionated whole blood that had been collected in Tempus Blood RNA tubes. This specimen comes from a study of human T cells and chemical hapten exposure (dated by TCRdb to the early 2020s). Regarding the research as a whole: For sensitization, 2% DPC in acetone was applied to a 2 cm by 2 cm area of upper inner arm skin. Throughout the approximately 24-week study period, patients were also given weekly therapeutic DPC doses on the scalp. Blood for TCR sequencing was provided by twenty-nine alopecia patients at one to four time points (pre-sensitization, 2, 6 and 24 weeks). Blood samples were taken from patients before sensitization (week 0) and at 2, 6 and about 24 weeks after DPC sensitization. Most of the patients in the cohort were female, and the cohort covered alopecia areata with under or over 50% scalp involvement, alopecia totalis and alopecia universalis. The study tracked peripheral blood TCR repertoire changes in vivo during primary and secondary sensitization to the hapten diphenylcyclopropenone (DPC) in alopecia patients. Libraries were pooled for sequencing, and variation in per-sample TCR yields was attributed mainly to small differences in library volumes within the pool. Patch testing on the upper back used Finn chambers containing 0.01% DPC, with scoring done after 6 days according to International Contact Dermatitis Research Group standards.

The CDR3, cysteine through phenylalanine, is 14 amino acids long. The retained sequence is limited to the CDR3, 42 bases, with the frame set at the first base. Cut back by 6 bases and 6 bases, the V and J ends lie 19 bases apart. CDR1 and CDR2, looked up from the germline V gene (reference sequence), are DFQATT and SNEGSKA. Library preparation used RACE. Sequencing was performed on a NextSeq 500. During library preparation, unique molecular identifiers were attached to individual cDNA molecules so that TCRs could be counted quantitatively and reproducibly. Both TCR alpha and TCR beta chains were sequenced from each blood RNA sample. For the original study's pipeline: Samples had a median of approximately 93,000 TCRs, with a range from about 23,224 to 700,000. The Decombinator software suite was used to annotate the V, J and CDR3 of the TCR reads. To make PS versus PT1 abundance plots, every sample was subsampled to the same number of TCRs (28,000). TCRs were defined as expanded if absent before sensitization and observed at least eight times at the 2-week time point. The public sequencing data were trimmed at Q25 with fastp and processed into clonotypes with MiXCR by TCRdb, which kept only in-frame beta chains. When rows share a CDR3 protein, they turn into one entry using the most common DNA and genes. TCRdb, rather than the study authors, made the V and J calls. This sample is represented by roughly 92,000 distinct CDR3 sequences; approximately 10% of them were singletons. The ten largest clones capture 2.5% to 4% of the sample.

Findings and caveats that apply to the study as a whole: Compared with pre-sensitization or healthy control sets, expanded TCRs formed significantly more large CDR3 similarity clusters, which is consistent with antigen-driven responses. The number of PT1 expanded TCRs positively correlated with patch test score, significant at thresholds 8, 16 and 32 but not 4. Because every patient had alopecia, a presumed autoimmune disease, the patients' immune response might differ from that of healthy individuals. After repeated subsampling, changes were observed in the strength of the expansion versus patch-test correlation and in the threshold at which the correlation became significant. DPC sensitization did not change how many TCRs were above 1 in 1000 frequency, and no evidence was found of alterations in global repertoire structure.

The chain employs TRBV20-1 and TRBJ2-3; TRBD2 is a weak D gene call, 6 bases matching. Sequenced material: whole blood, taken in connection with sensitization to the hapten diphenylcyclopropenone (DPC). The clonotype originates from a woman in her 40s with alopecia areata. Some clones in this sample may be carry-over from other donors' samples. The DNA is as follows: TGCAGTGCCACCGGTAGCGGACCCCGGGATACGCAGTATTTT. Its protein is CSATGSGPRDTQYF.